Below are 3 T cell receptor beta chains sequenced from a single sample in a study of shared clonotypes between healthy human individuals. CD8 cells classed as naive were CD45RO-negative and positively selected for CCR7, excluding terminally differentiated effector memory CD45RA+ cells. Sequenced by immunoSEQ multiplex PCR; TCRdb stores in-frame clones only, minus some. The sample shows about 2.2 million clones, about 93% of them seen only once. The sample consisted of naive CD8+ T cells from PBMCs. The receptor source for this set is a man between 18 and 29 years old in good health. Some clones in this sample may be carry-over from other donors' samples.

As regards this clone: The sample has other DNA sequences that encode this CDR3 too. The chain couples TRBV19 to TRBJ2-5; the match to TRBD1 covers 7 bases. The CDR3 length is 15 residues. The V gene's germline CDR1 is LNHDA and CDR2 SQIVND (reference sequence). The trim removed 3 bases at V and 1 base at J, leaving 5 bases unmatched. Here the CDR3 DNA reads TGTGCCAGTAGTATTCTGGGGACAGTCCAAGAGACCCAGTACTTC. Translation gives CASSILGTVQETQYF.

This chain links TRBV7-6 with TRBJ2-2, with D possibly being TRBD2 (6 bases). The CDR3 is 17 residues long. Germline V gene lookup returns CDR1 SGHVS and CDR2 FNYEAQ. The V end was cut by 5 bases, the J end by 3 bases, with 19 bases between. The CDR3 DNA reads as TGTGCCAGCAGCAAACGTACGTCGGGAGTTCACACCGGGGAGCTGTTTTTT. This sequence encodes CASSKRTSGVHTGELFF.

This clone was picked up one time. The same CDR3 can be traced to other DNA sequences in this sample. This sequence joins TRBV7-3 and TRBJ2-3, with 9 bases that match TRBD2. The CDR3 runs to 15 residues. V gave up 4 bases and J gave up 3 bases; unmatched junction bases: 5. Germline loops: CDR1 SGHTA, CDR2 FQGTGA. The DNA of the CDR3 is TGTGCCAGCAGCTCCCTGGCGGGAGGGACAGATACGCAGTATTTT. This translates into CASSSLAGGTDTQYF. Complete variable domain (other parts from reference TRBV7-3 and TRBJ2-3): GAGVSQTPSNKVTEKGKYVELRCDPISGHTALYWYRQSLGQGPEFLIYFQGTGAADDSGLPNDRFFAVRPEGSVSTLKIQRTERGDSAVYLCASSSLAGGTDTQYFGPGTRLTVL.